This T cell receptor beta chain was sequenced in a study of cytomegalovirus exposure and HLA in healthy donors. Looked up from germline, CDR1 is SGHTS and CDR2 is YDEGEE. The CDR3 loop spans 14 amino acids. V shed 5 bases and J shed 7 bases, with 15 bases lying between them. Study-level results: Looking again later, the authors saw that most CMV-associated TCR beta chains seemed HLA-restricted. While the bulk of TCR sequences proved rare, some public TCRs turned up in many donors.

60 Vbeta and 13 Jbeta primers were used in PCR. Profiled with immunoSEQ multiplex PCR; TCRdb holds only in-frame clones, not every one. Among 150,000 or so clones, about 72% were seen once, and the ten largest hold 2% to 3%. Comments on this clone: What it binds is unknown.

Material for sequencing was PBMCs. This sequence originates from a human donor in good health. This sequence joins TRBV5-8 and TRBJ1-4; D possibly corresponds to TRBD1 (6 bases). The CDR3 region has the DNA TGTGCCAGCAGAAGAACAGGGAGTAGTGAAAAACTGTTTTTT. Amino acid sequence: CASRRTGSSEKLFF.